This is a list of T cell receptor beta chains from one sample in a study of T cell repertoires in cytomegalovirus infection. TCRdb itself ran the reads through MiXCR, one entry per CDR3 protein. In the table there are hundreds of thousands of distinct CDR3 sequences, 30% to 35% of which are singletons. The antigens these receptors bind are not known. Sequenced material: cultured CD8+ T cells from PBMCs, taken from culture after CMV antigen stimulation. These TCRs come from a human donor in good health (CMV status not recorded). Some clones in this sample may be carry-over from other donors' samples. Both conserved end residues are part of each CDR3.

V gene,J gene,CDR3 protein
TRBV5-4,TRBJ1-6,CASSWGGQTNSPLHF
TRBV7-6,TRBJ2-5,CASSLGGLGTQETQYF
TRBV12-3/TRBV12-4,TRBJ2-7,CAGSLTGGNEQYF
TRBV6-7,TRBJ2-2,CASSYSLRPQDSFTERGPRGELFF
TRBV7-6,TRBJ1-3,CASSLTGALPQNTIYF
TRBV7-6,TRBJ2-7,CASSLLGTSGEQYF
TRBV19,TRBJ2-2,CASSMDLTNTGELFF
TRBV4-2,TRBJ2-5,CASSQDGGNPETQYF
TRBV12-3/TRBV12-4,TRBJ1-2,CANSFYSYGYTF
TRBV7-6,TRBJ2-2,CASSATGTSTTGELFF
TRBV27,TRBJ1-1,CASSGRDSLTEAFF
TRBV25-1,TRBJ1-2,CASTGTGPYGYTF
TRBV6-1,TRBJ2-1,CASRDLPRAGEQFF
TRBV9,TRBJ2-2,CASSGQGRELFF
TRBV27,TRBJ2-1,CASNYGGAYNEQFF
TRBV7-2,TRBJ1-3,CASSFEGQNGNTIYF
TRBV6-2/TRBV6-3,TRBJ1-1,CASSLVSRATEAFF
TRBV6-1,TRBJ2-3,CASSEWEGGPTDTQYF
TRBV7-6,TRBJ2-2,CASSLAETRDTGELFF
TRBV27,TRBJ1-1,CASSFGTGGHEAFF
TRBV27,TRBJ1-1,CASSRTGAGMIGTEAFF
TRBV12-3/TRBV12-4,TRBJ2-5,CASSRTRETQYF
TRBV7-3,TRBJ2-1,CASSLIGAGTYNEQFF
TRBV6-5,TRBJ1-1,CASSVPGHTEAFF
TRBV7-8,TRBJ1-1,CASSLGSQGMNTEAFF
TRBV12-3/TRBV12-4,TRBJ1-3,CASTRTGAFGNTIYF
TRBV15,TRBJ1-1,CATLKWGGANTEAFF
TRBV7-2,TRBJ2-3,CASSPLTSGSSTDTQYF
TRBV6-2/TRBV6-3,TRBJ2-5,CARRYPLGLAGGQTTYQETQYF
TRBV7-9,TRBJ1-2,CASSLADLFSGYTF
TRBV6-6,TRBJ2-5,CASSVKLNQETQYF
TRBV11-2,TRBJ2-1,CASSLGPAGGRWGEQFF
TRBV12-5,TRBJ2-2,CASGPNTEELFF
TRBV27,TRBJ2-5,CASGRGRQETQYF
TRBV6-1,TRBJ1-4,CASGRATNEKLFF
TRBV5-6,TRBJ1-2,CASSLGARVYGYTF
TRBV7-9,TRBJ2-7,CASSFNRDEQYF
TRBV28,TRBJ2-5,CASVVHPQETQYF
TRBV12-3/TRBV12-4,TRBJ1-4,CASSRDSPREKLFF
TRBV7-6,TRBJ1-2,CASSLEFNYGYTF
TRBV2,TRBJ2-7,CASSGTGMIDEQYF